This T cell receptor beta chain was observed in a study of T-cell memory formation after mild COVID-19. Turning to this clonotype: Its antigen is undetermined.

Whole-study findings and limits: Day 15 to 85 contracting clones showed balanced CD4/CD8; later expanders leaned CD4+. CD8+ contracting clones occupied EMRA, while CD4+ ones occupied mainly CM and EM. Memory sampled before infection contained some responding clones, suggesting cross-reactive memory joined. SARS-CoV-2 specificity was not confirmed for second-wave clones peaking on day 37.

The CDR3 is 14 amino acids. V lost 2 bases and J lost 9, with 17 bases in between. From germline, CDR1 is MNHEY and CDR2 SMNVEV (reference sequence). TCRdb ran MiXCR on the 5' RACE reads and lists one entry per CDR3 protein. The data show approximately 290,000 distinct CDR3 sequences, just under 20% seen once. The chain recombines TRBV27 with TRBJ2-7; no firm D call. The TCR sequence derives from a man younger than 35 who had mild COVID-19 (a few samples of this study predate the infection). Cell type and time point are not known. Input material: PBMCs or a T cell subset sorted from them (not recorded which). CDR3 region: CASSLGVGVSWQYF. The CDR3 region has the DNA TGTGCCAGCAGTTTAGGCGTTGGGGTCTCCTGGCAGTACTTC.